This T cell receptor beta chain was retrieved from a study of cytomegalovirus exposure and HLA in healthy donors. Overall study findings and caveats: Diagnosis of cytomegalovirus status made by the classifier reportedly showed high specificity and sensitivity.

The germline V gene encodes CDR1 GTSNPN and CDR2 SVGIG (reference sequence). The CDR3 contains 14 residues. With 2 bases clipped from V and 7 bases from J, the junction kept 8 bases outside the gene matches. Data came from immunoSEQ multiplex PCR; TCRdb stores just in-frame clones and leaves some out. The table shows about 150,000 clones, with about nine tenths occurring only once. Comments on this clone: The antigen is undetermined.

Input material: PBMCs. The origin of this receptor is a man younger than 35 in good health and CMV-seropositive. The V call is TRBV30, the J call TRBJ1-5; 7 bases fit TRBD1. The CDR3, as DNA: TGTGCCTGGAGTCTCGGTGGAGGGGGCCAGCCCCAGCATTTT. Translation: CAWSLGGGGQPQHF.